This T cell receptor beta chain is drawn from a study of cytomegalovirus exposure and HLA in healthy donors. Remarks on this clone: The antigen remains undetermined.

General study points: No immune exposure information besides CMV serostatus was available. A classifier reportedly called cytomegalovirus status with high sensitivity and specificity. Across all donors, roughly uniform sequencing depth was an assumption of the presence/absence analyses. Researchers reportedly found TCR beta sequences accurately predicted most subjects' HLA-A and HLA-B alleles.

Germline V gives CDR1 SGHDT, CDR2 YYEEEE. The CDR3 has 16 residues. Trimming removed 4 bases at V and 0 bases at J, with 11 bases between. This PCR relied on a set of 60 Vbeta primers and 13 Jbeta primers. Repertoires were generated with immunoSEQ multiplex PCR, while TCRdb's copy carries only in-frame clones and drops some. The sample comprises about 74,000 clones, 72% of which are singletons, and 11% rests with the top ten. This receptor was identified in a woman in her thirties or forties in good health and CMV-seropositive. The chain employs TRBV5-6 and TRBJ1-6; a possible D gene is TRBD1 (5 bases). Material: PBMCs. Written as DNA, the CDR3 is TGTGCCAGCAGCGACAGCCGCTACTCCTATAATTCACCCCTCCACTTT. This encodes CASSDSRYSYNSPLHF.